What follows are 24 T cell receptor beta chains derived from one specimen sequenced in a study of T cell responses to AZD1222 COVID-19 vaccine. The data were produced by immunoSEQ multiplex PCR, yet TCRdb's version contains in-frame clones alone and is incomplete. The table has about 79,000 clones, 70% to 90% seen once. The sequences come from peripheral blood, collected on day 0 of AZD1222 vaccination. These receptors came from an adult in good health.

The table lists this clone with a count of one. The chain uses TRBV6-5 and TRBJ2-7; 7 positions match TRBD2. From germline, CDR1 is MNHEY and CDR2 SVGAGI. V lost 7 bases and J lost 5; bases outside the gene matches: 11. CDR3 length: 14 residues. The CDR3 region is CASKEGLGRDEQYF. The CDR3 DNA reads TGTGCCAGCAAGGAGGGGCTAGGGAGGGACGAGCAGTACTTC.

V usage is TRBV21-1 and J usage is TRBJ1-4; TRBD1 was called by the table and not checked on the DNA. TRBV21-1 is marked as a pseudogene. CDR3 length equals 15 residues. DNA of the CDR3: TGTGCCAGCAGCAACATAACAGGGTATAATGAAAAACTGTTTTTT. Its translation is CASSNITGYNEKLFF.

The CDR3 DNA is TGTGCCAGCAGCCAAGATTACCGGGGGCCCAACACAGATACGCAGTATTTT. This encodes CASSQDYRGPNTDTQYF. The rearrangement links TRBV14 to TRBJ2-3; D possibly matches TRBD1 or TRBD2 (6 bases each). V was pared by 0 bases and J by 2 bases, with 15 bases between. The CDR3 sequence is 17 residues long. Per germline, CDR1 SGHDN and CDR2 FVKESK.

The rearrangement uses TRBV6-5 and TRBJ1-2; unclear D gene. Germline CDR1 reads MNHEY; CDR2 reads SVGAGI. The CDR3 runs to 15 residues. The V gene lost 7 bases and the J gene lost 2 bases, with 17 bases spanning the gap. CDR3 in amino acids: CASTPSERVNYGYTF. CDR3 bases: TGTGCCAGCACCCCAAGCGAAAGGGTCAACTATGGCTACACCTTC.

This chain joins TRBV5-1 and TRBJ2-3, with no clear D. CDR3 length equals 16 residues. V was pared by 1 base and J by 0 bases, with 12 bases between. The germline CDR1 and CDR2 sequences are SGHRS and YFSETQ. This CDR3 reads CASSLSGTSSTDTQYF. The CDR3 DNA sequence: TGCGCCAGCAGCTTGTCAGGTACCTCTAGCACAGATACGCAGTATTTT.

The chain joins TRBV10-3 to TRBJ2-5; D might be TRBD1 or TRBD2, each matching 5 bases. CDR3 length: 14 amino acids. Per the germline V gene, CDR1 is ENHRY and CDR2 is SYGVKD. V lost 4 bases and J lost 4, with 13 bases in between. CDR3 sequence reads: CAISGGNRGETQYF. The CDR3 DNA follows: TGTGCCATCAGTGGGGGGAACAGAGGAGAGACCCAGTACTTC.

V is TRBV28 and J is TRBJ1-2; D is ambiguous. The CDR3 covers 11 residues. Germline V lookup: CDR1 MDHEN, CDR2 SYDVKM. Trimming took 7 bases from V and 0 from J, leaving 3 bases between them. The CDR3 DNA follows: TGTGCCAGCACCTCTAACTATGGCTACACCTTC. Residues: CASTSNYGYTF.

The chain recombines TRBV6-5 with TRBJ1-5, with D possibly being TRBD1 (6 bases). Trimming removed 6 bases from V and 7 bases from J, with 19 bases in between. The CDR3 has 15 residues. Germline-derived CDR1 and CDR2 are MNHEY and SVGAGI. The CDR3 is CASRPMGGSGQPQHF. Written as DNA, the CDR3 is TGTGCCAGCAGACCCATGGGGGGCTCGGGGCAGCCCCAGCATTTT.

J is TRBJ1-1 and V is TRBV12-3 or TRBV12-4; D gene ambiguous. The CDR3 is 11 amino acids. V lost 3 bases and J lost 7, with 6 bases in between. In DNA, the CDR3 is TGTGCCAGCAGTTTGTCATTTGAAGCTTTCTTT. Its protein is CASSLSFEAFF.

The chain employs TRBV5-6 and TRBJ1-5; the D gene is possibly TRBD1 (5 bases). In germline, CDR1 is SGHDT, CDR2 YYEEEE. V was trimmed by 4 bases and J by 0 bases, leaving 11 bases between them. CDR3 length: 15 amino acids. The CDR3 is CASSEGSYSNQPQHF. The CDR3 nucleotides are TGTGCCAGCAGCGAGGGGTCTTATAGCAATCAGCCCCAGCATTTT.

The sample holds one count of this clone. J is TRBJ1-1 and V is TRBV18, with D unclear. V shed 2 bases and J shed 1 base, with 8 bases lying between them. Per germline, CDR1 KGHSH and CDR2 LQKENI. The CDR3 contains 14 residues. The CDR3 DNA reads as TGTGCCAGCTCACCAAAGTCGAAGAACACTGAAGCTTTCTTT. As protein: CASSPKSKNTEAFF. The variable domain in full, completed from reference TRBV18 and TRBJ1-1, reads NAGVMQNPRHLVRRRGQEARLRCSPMKGHSHVYWYRQLPEEGLKFMVYLQKENIIDESGMPKERFSAEFPKEGPSILRIQQVVRGDSAAYFCASSPKSKNTEAFFGQGTRLTVV.

This chain joins TRBV7-2 and TRBJ2-7, with D perhaps TRBD2 (5 bases). The germline gives CDR1 SGHTA, CDR2 FQGNSA. CDR3 length: 11 amino acids. Between the trimmed V and J ends, which lost 5 bases and 7 bases, there was a span of 9 bases. The CDR3 sequence: CASSPREEQYF. CDR3 sequence (DNA): TGTGCCAGCAGCCCCCGGGAAGAGCAGTACTTC. The full variable domain, completed using reference TRBV7-2 and TRBJ2-7, is GAGVSQSPSNKVTEKGKDVELRCDPISGHTALYWYRQSLGQGLEFLIYFQGNSAPDKSGLPSDRFSAERTGGSVSTLTIQRTQQEDSAVYLCASSPREEQYFGPGTRLTVT.

The chain employs TRBV12-3 or TRBV12-4 and TRBJ1-5, with no clear D. This CDR3 spans 12 amino acids. V was cut by 6 bases and J by 3 bases, with 6 bases left in between. CDR3 residues: CASRGFNQPQHF. The DNA of the CDR3 is TGTGCCAGCAGGGGGTTCAATCAGCCCCAGCATTTT.

The chain recombines TRBV5-1 with TRBJ2-7; no clear D. The V and J ends lost 0 bases and 6 bases respectively, with 10 bases between them. The germline V gene has CDR1 SGHRS and CDR2 YFSETQ. The CDR3 runs 13 residues. The CDR3 DNA reads as TGCGCCAGCAGCTTGGGCAAGGCGAGCGAGCAGTACTTC. Translation gives CASSLGKASEQYF.

This clone came up a few times. This chain's CDR3 is CASSLDREGYEQYF. Written as DNA, the CDR3 is TGCGCCAGCAGCTTGGACAGGGAGGGGTACGAGCAGTACTTC. The chain joins TRBV5-1 to TRBJ2-7; maybe TRBD2 (7 bases). The ends were cut back, 0 bases at V and 4 bases at J, with 11 bases in the middle. Germline V gene lookup returns CDR1 SGHRS and CDR2 YFSETQ. There are 14 residues in the CDR3.

The chain carries TRBV5-4 and TRBJ1-2, with D maybe TRBD1 (6 bases). Germline CDR1 SGHNT, CDR2 YYREEE (reference sequence). Trimming shortened V by 1 base and J by 4 bases, and 23 bases separated the two germline ends. The CDR3 runs 18 residues. CDR3 sequence (DNA): TGTGCCAGCAGCTTGCGGTATCCAGAGGACAGATCCCTCTATGGCTACACCTTC. This translates into CASSLRYPEDRSLYGYTF.

This clone was seen only a few times. The chain employs TRBV19 and TRBJ1-2, with a tentative D call TRBD1 (6 bases). The CDR3 is made up of 14 amino acids. V lost 5 bases and J 6 bases, leaving 16 bases between the germline ends. From germline, CDR1 is LNHDA and CDR2 SQIVND (reference sequence). CDR3 sequence reads: CASSLSRTVDGYTF. As DNA, the CDR3 is TGTGCCAGTAGTCTCAGTCGGACAGTGGATGGCTACACCTTC.

This clone was seen only a few times. The chain employs TRBV5-6 and TRBJ2-7, with D perhaps TRBD1 (6 bases). The V gene lost 1 base and the J gene lost 4 bases, with 12 bases spanning the gap. The CDR3 is made up of 14 amino acids. The germline CDR1 and CDR2 sequences are SGHDT and YYEEEE. CDR3 coding DNA: TGTGCCAGCAGCTTGTTTGGGACAACATACGAGCAGTACTTC. It is translated as CASSLFGTTYEQYF. Full variable domain (rest looked up from reference TRBV5-6 and TRBJ2-7): DAGVTQSPTHLIKTRGQQVTLRCSPKSGHDTVSWYQQALGQGPQFIFQYYEEEERQRGNFPDRFSGHQFPNYSSELNVNALLLGDSALYLCASSLFGTTYEQYFGPGTRLTVT.

The chain joins TRBV15 to TRBJ1-1; 8 nucleotides align to TRBD1. The junction had 11 bases not matched to a gene; V was cut back by 0 bases and J by 11 bases. The CDR3 is 15 residues long. CDR1 LNHNV and CDR2 YYDKDF come from the germline V gene (reference sequence). CDR3 DNA: TGTGCCACCAGCAGAGATCAGGGGACAGGTGTTAGGGCTTTCTTT. Translating gives CATSRDQGTGVRAFF.

The chain joins TRBV18 to TRBJ2-1; D unclear. The CDR3 has 14 residues. CDR1 and CDR2 from the germline V gene are KGHSH and LQKENI. The germline V and J ends were trimmed by 1 base and 7 bases, with 11 bases remaining between them. The CDR3 here is CASSPQPGSNEQFF. CDR3 nucleotide sequence: TGTGCCAGCTCACCACAGCCGGGTTCTAATGAGCAGTTCTTC.

The chain links TRBV19 to TRBJ2-2; 7 bases fit TRBD1. This CDR3 is 14 amino acids long. V lost 5 bases to trimming and J lost 7 bases; unmatched junction nucleotides: 7. Germline-derived CDR1 and CDR2 are LNHDA and SQIVND (reference sequence). The CDR3 coding sequence is TGTGCCAGTAGTCCAACAGGGGCGGGCGGGGAGCTGTTTTTT. This encodes CASSPTGAGGELFF.

This rearrangement joins TRBV6-6 to TRBJ2-5, with D perhaps matching TRBD1 or TRBD2 (5 bases each). The germline V and J ends were trimmed by 8 bases and 5 bases, with 24 bases remaining between them. The CDR3 runs 16 residues. The germline gives CDR1 MNHNY, CDR2 SVGAGI (reference sequence). CDR3 nucleotides: TGTGCCAGCCGGGGCCATTCACAGACCCTGGGGGAGACCCAGTACTTC. The encoded protein is CASRGHSQTLGETQYF.

The rearrangement uses TRBV5-1 and TRBJ1-1, with 11 bases aligning to TRBD1. CDR3 length: 14 amino acids. Germline trimming cut 2 bases from V and 12 bases from J; bases unmatched to any gene: 9. The germline gives CDR1 SGHRS, CDR2 YFSETQ. The CDR3 spells CASSLVPGQGVTFF. The DNA for the CDR3 is TGCGCCAGCAGCTTAGTGCCGGGACAGGGGGTGACTTTCTTT.

The chain's CDR3 is CASSADSGGWSPLHF. Here the CDR3 DNA reads TGTGCCAGCAGTGCCGACTCAGGGGGCTGGTCACCCCTCCACTTT. The chain uses TRBV25-1 and TRBJ1-6; 8 bases are a match to TRBD1. Germline V gene data show CDR1 as MGHDK and CDR2 as SYGVNS. This CDR3 region has 15 residues. V lost 4 bases, J lost 10 bases, and 9 bases stayed unmatched.